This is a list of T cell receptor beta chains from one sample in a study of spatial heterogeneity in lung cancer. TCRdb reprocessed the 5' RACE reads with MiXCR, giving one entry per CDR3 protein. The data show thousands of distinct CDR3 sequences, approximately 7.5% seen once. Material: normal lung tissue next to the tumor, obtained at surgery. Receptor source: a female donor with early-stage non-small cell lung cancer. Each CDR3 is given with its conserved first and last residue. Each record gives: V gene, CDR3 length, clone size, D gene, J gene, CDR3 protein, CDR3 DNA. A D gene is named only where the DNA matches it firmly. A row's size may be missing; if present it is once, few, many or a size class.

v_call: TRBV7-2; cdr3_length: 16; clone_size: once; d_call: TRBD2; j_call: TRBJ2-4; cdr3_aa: CASSFQRGAGKNIQYF; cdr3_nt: TGTGCCAGCAGCTTTCAGCGGGGGGCGGGCAAAAACATTCAGTACTTC
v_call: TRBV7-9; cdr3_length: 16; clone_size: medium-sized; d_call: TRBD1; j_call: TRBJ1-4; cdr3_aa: CASSSRGQGGGEKLFF; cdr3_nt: TGTGCCAGCAGCTCCAGAGGACAGGGTGGTGGAGAAAAACTGTTTTTT
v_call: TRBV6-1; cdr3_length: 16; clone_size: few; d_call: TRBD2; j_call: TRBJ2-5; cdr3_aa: CASSEAAGGIQETQYF; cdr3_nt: TGTGCCAGCAGTGAAGCGGCGGGAGGGATCCAAGAGACCCAGTACTTC
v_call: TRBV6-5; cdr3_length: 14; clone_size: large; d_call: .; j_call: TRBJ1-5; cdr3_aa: CASSLSPVVQPQHF; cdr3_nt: TGTGCCAGCAGCTTAAGCCCCGTTGTTCAGCCCCAGCATTTT
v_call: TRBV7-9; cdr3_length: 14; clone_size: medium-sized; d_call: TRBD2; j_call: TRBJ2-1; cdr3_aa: CASSSGLAINEQFF; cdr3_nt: TGTGCCAGCAGCTCCGGACTAGCCATAAATGAGCAGTTCTTC
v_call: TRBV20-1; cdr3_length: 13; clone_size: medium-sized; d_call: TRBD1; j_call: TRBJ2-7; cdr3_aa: CSAKGTGSYEQYF; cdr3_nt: TGCAGTGCTAAGGGGACAGGGTCCTACGAGCAGTACTTC
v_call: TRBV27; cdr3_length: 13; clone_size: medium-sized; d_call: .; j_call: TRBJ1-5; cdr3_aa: CASSSSVNQPQHF; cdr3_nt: TGTGCCAGCAGTTCCAGTGTAAATCAGCCCCAGCATTTT
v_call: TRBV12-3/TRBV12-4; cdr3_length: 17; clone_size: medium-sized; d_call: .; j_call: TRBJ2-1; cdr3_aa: CASSRWGRRDSYNEQFF; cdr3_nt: TGTGCCAGCAGTCGCTGGGGACGGAGAGACTCCTACAATGAGCAGTTCTTC
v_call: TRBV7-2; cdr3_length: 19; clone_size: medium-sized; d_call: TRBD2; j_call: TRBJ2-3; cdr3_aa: CASSLYQLAGGGVTDTQYF; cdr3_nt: TGTGCCAGCAGCTTGTACCAACTAGCGGGAGGTGGTGTAACGGATACGCAGTATTTT
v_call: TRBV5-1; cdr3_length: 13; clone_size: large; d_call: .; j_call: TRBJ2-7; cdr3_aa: CASSFGPRYEQYF; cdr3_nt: TGCGCCAGCAGCTTCGGACCCCGCTACGAGCAGTACTTC
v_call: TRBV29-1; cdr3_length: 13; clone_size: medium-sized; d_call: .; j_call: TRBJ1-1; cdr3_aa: CSVVGTLYAEAFF; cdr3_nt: TGCAGCGTTGTGGGGACACTATACGCTGAAGCTTTCTTT
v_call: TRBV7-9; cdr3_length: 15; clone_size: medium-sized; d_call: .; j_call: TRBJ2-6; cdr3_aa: CASTPWLSGANVLTF; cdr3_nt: TGTGCCAGCACCCCATGGCTCTCTGGGGCCAACGTCCTGACTTTC
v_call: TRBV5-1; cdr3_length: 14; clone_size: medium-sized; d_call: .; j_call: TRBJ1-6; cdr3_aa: CASGPGQKDSPLHF; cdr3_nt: TGCGCCAGCGGACCGGGACAAAAAGATTCACCCCTCCACTTT
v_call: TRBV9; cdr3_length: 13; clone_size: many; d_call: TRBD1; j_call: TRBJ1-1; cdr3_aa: CASTGTGNTEAFF; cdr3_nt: TGTGCCAGCACCGGGACAGGAAACACTGAAGCTTTCTTT
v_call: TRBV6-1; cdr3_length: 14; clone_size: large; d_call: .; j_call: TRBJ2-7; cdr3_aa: CASRGSRQFYEQYF; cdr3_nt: TGTGCCAGCAGGGGTTCCCGACAGTTCTACGAGCAGTACTTC
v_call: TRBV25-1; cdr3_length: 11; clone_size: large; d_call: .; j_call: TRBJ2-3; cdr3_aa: CASSERVTQYF; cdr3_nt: TGTGCCAGCAGTGAGAGGGTTACGCAGTATTTT
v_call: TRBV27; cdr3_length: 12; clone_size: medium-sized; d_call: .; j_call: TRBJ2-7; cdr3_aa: CASSFEGREQYF; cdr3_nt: TGTGCCAGCAGTTTCGAGGGACGCGAGCAGTACTTC
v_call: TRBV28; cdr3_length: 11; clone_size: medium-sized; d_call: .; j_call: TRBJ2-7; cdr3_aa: CASRGTFEQYF; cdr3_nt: TGTGCCAGCAGGGGGACATTCGAGCAGTACTTC
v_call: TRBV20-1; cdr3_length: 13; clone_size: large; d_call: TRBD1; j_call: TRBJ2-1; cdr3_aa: CSASGTGIYEQFF; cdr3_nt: TGCAGTGCTTCCGGGACAGGGATCTATGAGCAGTTCTTC
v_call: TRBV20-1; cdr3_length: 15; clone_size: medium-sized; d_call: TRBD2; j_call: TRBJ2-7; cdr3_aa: CSATALEREHDEQYF; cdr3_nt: TGCAGTGCTACCGCCCTTGAGCGGGAGCACGACGAGCAGTACTTC
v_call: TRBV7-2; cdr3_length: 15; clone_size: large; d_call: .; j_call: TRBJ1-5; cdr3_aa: CASSPLIGSGQPQHF; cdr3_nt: TGTGCCAGCAGCCCGCTAATCGGGAGTGGTCAGCCCCAGCATTTT
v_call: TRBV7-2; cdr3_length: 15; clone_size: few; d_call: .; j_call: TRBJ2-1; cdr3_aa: CASSLVGGAYNEQFF; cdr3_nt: TGTGCCAGCAGCTTAGTGGGAGGCGCCTACAATGAGCAGTTCTTC
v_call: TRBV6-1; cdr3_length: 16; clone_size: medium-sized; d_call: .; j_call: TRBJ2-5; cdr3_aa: CASSERARKNSQTQYF; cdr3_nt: TGTGCCAGCAGTGAAAGAGCCCGGAAGAATAGCCAGACCCAGTACTTC
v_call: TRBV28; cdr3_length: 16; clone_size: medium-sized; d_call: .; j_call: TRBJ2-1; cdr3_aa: CASRGLTGKAYNEQFF; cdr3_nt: TGTGCCAGTCGGGGGTTGACAGGGAAGGCCTACAATGAGCAGTTCTTC
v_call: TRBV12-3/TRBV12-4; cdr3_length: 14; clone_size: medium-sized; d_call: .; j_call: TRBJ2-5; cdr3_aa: CASSLPVTQETQYF; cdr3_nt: TGTGCCAGCAGTTTACCCGTGACCCAAGAGACCCAGTACTTC
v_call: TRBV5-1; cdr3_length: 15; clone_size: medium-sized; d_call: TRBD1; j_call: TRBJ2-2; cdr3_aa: CASSLTGTASRELFF; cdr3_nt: TGCGCCAGCAGCCTTACCGGGACAGCCTCGAGGGAGCTGTTTTTT
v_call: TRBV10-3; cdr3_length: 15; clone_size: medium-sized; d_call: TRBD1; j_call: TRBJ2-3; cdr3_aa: CAITQGQGGADTQYF; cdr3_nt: TGTGCCATCACCCAGGGACAGGGCGGAGCAGATACGCAGTATTTT
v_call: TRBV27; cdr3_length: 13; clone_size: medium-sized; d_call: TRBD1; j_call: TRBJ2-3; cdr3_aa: CASSNRGADTQYF; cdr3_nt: TGTGCCAGCAGTAACAGGGGCGCAGATACGCAGTATTTT
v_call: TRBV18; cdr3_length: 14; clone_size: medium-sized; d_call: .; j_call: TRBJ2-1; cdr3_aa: CASWRTPWGNEQFF; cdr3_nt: TGTGCCAGCTGGAGGACTCCCTGGGGCAATGAGCAGTTCTTC
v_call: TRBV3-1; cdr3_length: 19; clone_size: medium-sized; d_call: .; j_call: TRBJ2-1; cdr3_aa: CASSQGVGSTRRLYNEQFF; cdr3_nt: TGTGCCAGCAGCCAAGGCGTCGGATCGACTAGACGCCTATACAATGAGCAGTTCTTC
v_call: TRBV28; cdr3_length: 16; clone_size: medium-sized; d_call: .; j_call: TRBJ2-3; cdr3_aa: CASRSQGGGRADTQYF; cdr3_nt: TGTGCCAGCAGGTCGCAAGGAGGGGGAAGGGCAGATACGCAGTATTTT
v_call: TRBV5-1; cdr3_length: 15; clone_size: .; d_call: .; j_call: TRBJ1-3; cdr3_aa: CASSPLTAYGNTIYF; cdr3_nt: TGCGCCAGCAGCCCTCTGACAGCGTACGGAAACACCATATATTTT
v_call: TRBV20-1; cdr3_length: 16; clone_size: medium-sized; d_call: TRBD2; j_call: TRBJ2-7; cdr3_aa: CSARDLSAGVRYEQYF; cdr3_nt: TGCAGTGCTAGAGATTTATCAGCGGGAGTCCGGTACGAGCAGTACTTC